This T cell receptor beta chain came from a study of beta chain features in type 1 diabetes. On the study more broadly: Cell yields, age and gender were similar between patients and healthy donors.

Reverse transcription of all isolated RNA meant that expressed TCRB transcripts were sequenced. A few million reads, on average, came from each naive, central memory and regulatory T cell sample. Profiling relied on immunoSEQ multiplex PCR, and the TCRdb table lists in-frame clones only, not all of them. The table lists hundreds of thousands of clones, 13% to 15% of them singletons. The CDR3 is 12 residues long. V was clipped by 7 bases and J by 3 bases, with 8 bases between them. CDR1 is MNHNY, CDR2 SVGAGI, per germline (reference sequence). This clone showed up just a few times. On average, the one heparinised blood draw given by each donor was approximately 120 mL.

The source material was central memory CD4+ T cells from blood. The chain combines TRBV6-6 with TRBJ2-3; D call uncertain. The sequence was obtained from a young man in good health. This CDR3 is CASKELTDTQYF. In DNA form, the CDR3 reads TGTGCCAGCAAGGAGTTAACAGATACGCAGTATTTT.